This TCR beta chain was retrieved from a study of PD-L1 blockade in urothelial cancer (dated by TCRdb to the late 2010s). General notes on the study: Every patient began therapy in about 2014 and was given atezolizumab 1,200 mg intravenously every 3 weeks. About 85% of the roughly 29 patients were identified as males with urothelial cancer of bladder origin, and a prior smoking history was reported by 18 of 29 patients. An ECOG performance status of 0 or 1 was recorded for the patients, and 0 to 3 prior chemotherapy regimens had been received by the patients. Blood samples were analyzed 3 weeks after the start of treatment (second dose) and 6 weeks after the start of treatment. A median of about 140,000 T cells and approximately 86,000 unique TCRs was obtained from blood samples, and a median clonality of approximately 0.08 was observed. Somatic, immune and clinical correlates of response to PD-L1 blockade with atezolizumab in urothelial cancer were the focus of an exploratory multi-omic analysis. TCR sequencing covered pretreatment tumor samples and matched, serially collected peripheral blood taken before and after atezolizumab treatment. Progression-free survival longer than 6 months counted as durable clinical benefit, and TCR features were additionally tested against both progression-free and overall survival. In the same patients who had TCR sequencing, pretreatment tumors also underwent whole exome sequencing and RNA sequencing. Durable clinical benefit was achieved by nine patients and was not achieved by 20 patients. Pretreatment blood TCR-seq was available for 27 to 30 patients, at least one posttreatment blood collection was obtained for 24 patients, and tumor TCR-seq was available for 24 patients. Paper-wide results and their limitations: Because the sample size was small (n ≈ 30) and many of the analyses were exploratory, the results are meant to be hypothesis-generating. Improved progression-free and overall survival was associated with having pretreatment peripheral blood TCR clonality below the median. Among patients with durable benefit, tumor-associated TCR clones showed greater expansion in peripheral blood 3 weeks after treatment started (n ≈ 20, p = 0.022).

With regard to this clone: The target of this receptor is not known. Base-call qualities are not available, and no considerably larger clone is one nucleotide away.

To estimate absolute template abundance from read counts, synthetic TCR analog templates were spiked into each PCR. The immunoSEQ assay was used to amplify TCRbeta CDR3 regions from genomic DNA with bias-controlled V and J gene primers. Sequencing of rearranged TCRbeta segments was performed at approximately 20X coverage. From the authors' description of their analysis: Clustering was used to correct sequencing errors, and CDR3s were annotated against IMGT so that V, D and J genes could be assigned. Downstream analyses used only productive TCRbeta rearrangements, leaving out any out-of-frame or stop-codon sequences. Clonality was calculated as one minus the Shannon entropy normalized by the log of the number of unique productive sequences. Fisher's exact test with Benjamini-Hochberg correction, at a threshold of adjusted p below 0.01, was used to find clones that differed between time points or between blood and tumor. What TCRdb holds here is the immuneACCESS table cut down to in-frame rearrangements. Part of the clones is not present; checked against another copy, under half of the missing clones reflect an unresolved V gene, and the others are unexplained. Clonal size and the V and J genes are those of that table, whereas D and trimming came from the DNA. The sample has around 24,000 clones on record, approximately 82% of them singletons. The ten largest clones represent 1.6% of the sample.

From cysteine to phenylalanine, the CDR3 is 12 amino acids long. Only the CDR3 part of the read is kept: 36 bases, read in frame from the first base. Trimming takes 5 bases from V and 3 bases from J, and the germline ends sit 5 bases apart. Per the germline V gene (reference sequence), LNHDA is the CDR1 and SQIVND is the CDR2. What this sample's time point label stands for: peripheral blood 6 weeks after treatment start. The cohort included some 30 patients with locally advanced or metastatic urothelial carcinoma who were treated at Memorial Sloan Kettering on a trial protocol. Peripheral blood mononuclear cells were collected from each patient pretreatment and during treatment, giving between 1 and 8 total time points per patient. The Qiagen DNeasy Blood extraction kit was used to purify genomic DNA from total PBMCs and from tumor samples. PBMCs were collected pretreatment and during treatment, and were isolated and stored as previously described.

This receptor was obtained from a man in his sixties or seventies with urothelial cancer. The sequencing used PBMCs, collected around atezolizumab (anti-PD-L1) treatment. In this chain, TRBV19 is recombined with TRBJ1-5; the D segment cannot be called with confidence. The CDR3 protein: CASSENNQPQHF. The DNA sequence reads TGTGCCAGTAGTGAGAACAATCAGCCCCAGCATTTT.